The next 32 T cell receptor beta chains were all read from a single sample in a study of vaccination and CD4 T cells after COVID-19. These receptors' antigens are unknown. Treatment meaning: approximately 9-day PBMC culture with coronavirus spike peptide pools or control peptides (ViraFEST assay). One should note that the unexposed donor's CD4+ T cells were collected before the COVID-19 pandemic (2011-2018). Cultured CD4+ T-cell DNA underwent Oncomine TCR Beta short-read sequencing. MiXCR was run by TCRdb on the PCR reads, yielding one entry per CDR3 protein. The profile shows roughly 7,000 distinct CDR3 sequences, around half of them singletons. Sequencing input: CD4+ T cells from blood, cultured in vitro. These receptors came from a human donor in good health.

The chain recombines TRBV5-8 with TRBJ1-2; perhaps TRBD1 as D (5 bases). CDR3 length: 14 residues. Between the trimmed V and J ends, which lost 3 bases and 1 base, there was a span of 10 bases. Germline values: CDR1 SGHTS, CDR2 YDEGEE. The CDR3 reads CASSSPQVNYGYTF. The CDR3 DNA reads as TGTGCCAGCAGCTCCCCACAGGTTAACTATGGCTACACCTTC.

The V call is TRBV12-3 or TRBV12-4, the J call TRBJ1-5; the D is unclear. There are 13 residues in the CDR3. Trimming stripped 5 bases from V and 6 bases from J, with 11 bases between. CDR3 DNA: TGTGCCAGCAGTCGGGGAACCGGTCAGCCCCAGCATTTT. Translating gives CASSRGTGQPQHF.

The chain links TRBV19 to TRBJ1-6, with D hard to call. The CDR3 is 16 residues long. Germline assignment: CDR1 LNHDA and CDR2 SQIVND (reference sequence). Trimming took 4 bases from V and 1 from J, leaving 11 bases between them. This CDR3 is CASSRDGSSYNSPLHF. As DNA, the CDR3 is TGTGCCAGTAGTAGGGATGGCAGTTCCTATAATTCACCCCTCCACTTT.

The gene calls are TRBV7-9 and TRBJ1-1, with D possibly being TRBD1 (6 bases). Germline values: CDR1 SEHNR, CDR2 FQNEAQ (reference sequence). This CDR3 contains 12 residues. Trimming removed 4 bases from V and 11 bases from J, with 14 bases in between. This CDR3 is CASSSQGKLAFF. The CDR3 DNA follows: TGTGCCAGCAGCTCTCAGGGGAAATTGGCTTTCTTT.

For the CDR3, the DNA is TGTGCCAGCAGCCCCAGTGGTCCCTATGGCTACACCTTC. Translated: CASSPSGPYGYTF. This chain connects TRBV11-2 to TRBJ1-2, with D unresolved. The CDR3 is 13 amino acids. From germline, CDR1 is SGHAT and CDR2 FQNNGV. V lost 5 bases, J lost 4 bases, and 11 bases lay in between.

The chain combines TRBV5-1 with TRBJ1-6; 7 bases match TRBD1. The length of the CDR3 is 17 residues. Germline CDR1 SGHRS, CDR2 YFSETQ. V shed 3 bases, J shed 6 bases, and the junction held 12 bases outside the gene matches. The CDR3 loop is CASSSLPTGLINSPLHF. The DNA of the CDR3 is TGCGCCAGCAGCTCCTTACCGACAGGGCTGATTAATTCACCCCTCCACTTT.

This clonotype counts as medium-sized. V usage is TRBV2 and J usage is TRBJ2-1, with TRBD2 matching over 10 bases. The CDR3 has 13 residues. CDR1 SNHLY and CDR2 FYNNEI come from the germline V gene. V was clipped by 5 bases and J by 9 bases; unmatched bases: 4. Here the CDR3 reads CASSTLAGVEQFF. CDR3 sequence (DNA): TGTGCCAGCAGTACTCTAGCGGGGGTTGAGCAGTTCTTC.

This chain joins TRBV19 and TRBJ1-5; D not certain. Trimming left V 2 bases short and J 12 bases short, with 11 bases between. This CDR3 has 12 residues. Per the germline V gene, CDR1 is LNHDA and CDR2 is SQIVND (reference sequence). Written as DNA, the CDR3 is TGTGCCAGTAGTATACCCGGACCGCTCCAGCATTTT. Translating gives CASSIPGPLQHF.

The chain has TRBV7-9 and TRBJ2-5, with a tentative D call TRBD1 (7 bases). Trimming stripped 6 bases from V and 2 bases from J, with 19 bases between. This CDR3 region has 16 residues. Germline-derived CDR1 and CDR2 are SEHNR and FQNEAQ (reference sequence). This CDR3 is CASRETGLGRQETQYF. CDR3 in DNA: TGTGCCAGCAGGGAGACAGGGTTGGGGAGGCAAGAGACCCAGTACTTC.

This rearrangement joins TRBV30 to TRBJ2-5, with D possibly being TRBD2 (5 bases). The CDR3 has 14 amino acids. Germline CDR1 GTSNPN, CDR2 SVGIG (reference sequence). The V gene lost 1 base and the J gene lost 3 bases, with 12 bases spanning the gap. CDR3 region: CAWSGGSGEETQYF. In DNA, the CDR3 is TGTGCCTGGAGTGGTGGGTCCGGGGAAGAGACCCAGTACTTC.

The chain carries TRBV7-3 and TRBJ1-1; TRBD1 might be the D (5 bases). Germline CDR1 and CDR2: SGHTA and FQGTGA. This CDR3 comprises 13 residues. Trimming pared 3 bases from V and 3 bases from J, leaving 8 bases between. The CDR3 sequence is CASSFGGDTEAFF. CDR3 sequence (DNA): TGTGCCAGCAGCTTCGGGGGAGACACTGAAGCTTTCTTT.

The chain combines TRBV30 with TRBJ2-5; D unresolved. Trimming removed 3 bases at V and 2 bases at J, with 4 bases between. The germline V gene has CDR1 GTSNPN and CDR2 SVGIG (reference sequence). The length of the CDR3 is 11 residues. This chain's CDR3 is CAWSHQETQYF. The DNA for the CDR3 is TGTGCCTGGAGCCATCAAGAGACCCAGTACTTC.

V usage is TRBV24-1 and J usage is TRBJ2-3, with 12 bases fitting TRBD2. Trimming took 2 bases from V and 5 from J; bases not matched to a gene: 4. This CDR3 has 16 residues. Germline V gives CDR1 KGHDR, CDR2 SFDVKD. Written as DNA, the CDR3 is TGTGCCACCAGTGATTCGACTAGCGGGGGAAAAGATACGCAGTATTTT. Its translation: CATSDSTSGGKDTQYF.

The V call is TRBV7-9, the J call TRBJ1-5; D unclear. Germline V gene sequence: CDR1 SEHNR, CDR2 FQNEAQ (reference sequence). This CDR3 region has 13 residues. Trimming took 1 base from V and 9 from J, leaving 10 bases between them. The CDR3 DNA is TGTGCCAGCAGCTTAGAAGAGGGTCGGCCCCAGCATTTT. Protein product: CASSLEEGRPQHF.

The chain joins TRBV6-1 to TRBJ1-1; no clear D gene. Trimming removed 10 bases at V and 5 bases at J, with 17 bases between. Germline CDR1 and CDR2: MNHNS and SASEGT. The CDR3 is 13 residues long. CDR3 sequence: CATFGLVGTEAFF. In DNA form, the CDR3 reads TGTGCCACATTCGGCCTGGTAGGAACTGAAGCTTTCTTT.

This chain links TRBV19 with TRBJ1-2; 7 positions match TRBD1. Germline V gene data show CDR1 as LNHDA and CDR2 as SQIVND (reference sequence). This CDR3 comprises 14 residues. With 4 bases clipped from V and 1 base from J, the junction kept 3 bases outside the gene matches. This CDR3 is CASSRTGVNYGYTF. In nucleotides, the CDR3 is TGTGCCAGTAGTAGGACAGGCGTTAACTATGGCTACACCTTC.

This clonotype was counted a few times. The gene calls are TRBV6-5 and TRBJ1-1; 8 bases fit TRBD1. The CDR3 has 14 residues. The J segment lost 1 base and the V segment lost 2 bases, leaving 0 bases of the junction unmatched. Germline V gene data show CDR1 as MNHEY and CDR2 as SVGAGI. Here the CDR3 reads CASSYGQGNTEAFF. CDR3 DNA sequence: TGTGCCAGCAGTTACGGACAGGGGAACACTGAAGCTTTCTTT.

The chain uses TRBV6-1 and TRBJ1-1; D call uncertain. CDR3 length equals 13 residues. Germline lookup yields CDR1 MNHNS and CDR2 SASEGT. The ends were cut back, 5 bases at V and 1 base at J, with 8 bases in the middle. The CDR3 here is CASSPSQNTEAFF. CDR3 sequence (DNA): TGTGCCAGCAGTCCCTCCCAGAACACTGAAGCTTTCTTT.

The chain recombines TRBV20-1 with TRBJ1-2; 8 bases are a match to TRBD1. CDR3 length: 13 residues. Germline V gene data show CDR1 as DFQATT and CDR2 as SNEGSKA (reference sequence). V lost 1 base, J lost 6 bases, and 4 bases stayed unmatched. CDR3 in DNA: TGCAGTGCTAGAGGCAGGGGGCACAATGGCTACACCTTC. Its protein is CSARGRGHNGYTF.

The chain carries TRBV20-1 and TRBJ2-1; TRBD1 or TRBD2 may be the D gene (6 bases each). Trimming took off 6 bases at V and 10 bases at J, with 16 bases between the two ends. The length of the CDR3 is 12 residues. The germline CDR1 and CDR2 sequences are DFQATT and SNEGSKA (reference sequence). CDR3 in amino acids: CSARGAGFEQFF. The CDR3 bases are TGCAGTGCGAGGGGGGCAGGATTCGAGCAGTTCTTC.

This chain connects TRBV6-5 to TRBJ1-1; D perhaps matches TRBD1 (5 bases). V dropped 0 bases and J dropped 5 bases, with 13 bases sitting between them. Germline CDR1 reads MNHEY; CDR2 reads SVGAGI. The CDR3 extends over 15 amino acids. CDR3 in DNA: TGTGCCAGCAGTTACTCGCAGGGTAGCTCGACTGAAGCTTTCTTT. Its translation: CASSYSQGSSTEAFF.

About this clonotype: A read error may produce the germline difference seen at one junction end. The rearrangement joins TRBV9 to TRBJ1-6; D not resolved. The CDR3 sequence is 12 residues long. Germline loops: CDR1 SGDLS, CDR2 YYNGEE. In DNA, the CDR3 is TGTGCCAGCAGCACCTATGATTCACCCCTCCACTTT. Translated: CASSTYDSPLHF.

The chain links TRBV6-1 to TRBJ1-2; D is unresolved. The CDR3 contains 13 residues. Per germline, CDR1 MNHNS and CDR2 SASEGT. V dropped 1 base and J dropped 4 bases, with 7 bases sitting between them. CDR3 protein: CASSEGPSYGYTF. CDR3 nucleotides: TGTGCCAGCAGTGAAGGGCCGAGCTATGGCTACACCTTC.

This clonotype was picked up a small number of times. The V gene is TRBV7-3, the J gene TRBJ2-2, with TRBD1 matching over 9 bases. V trimming: 5 bases; J trimming: 11 bases; junction bases outside the gene matches: 6. The germline V gene has CDR1 SGHTA and CDR2 FQGTGA. CDR3 length: 13 residues. CDR3 residues: CASSPGQGLELFF. The CDR3 nucleotides read TGTGCCAGCAGCCCGGGACAGGGTTTAGAGCTGTTTTTT. Variable domain in full (rest from reference TRBV7-3 and TRBJ2-2): GAGVSQTPSNKVTEKGKYVELRCDPISGHTALYWYRQSLGQGPEFLIYFQGTGAADDSGLPNDRFFAVRPEGSVSTLKIQRTERGDSAVYLCASSPGQGLELFFGEGSRLTVL.

The chain uses TRBV7-3 and TRBJ1-3; no firm D call. CDR1 is SGHTA and CDR2 is FQGTGA in the germline V gene. Trimming cost V 0 bases and J 1 base, with 4 bases left between them. The CDR3 is 14 amino acids. The DNA of the CDR3 is TGTGCCAGCAGCTTAACAGCGTCTGGAAACACCATATATTTT. Protein: CASSLTASGNTIYF. Based on the CDR3 plus reference TRBV7-3 and TRBJ1-3, the full variable domain is GAGVSQTPSNKVTEKGKYVELRCDPISGHTALYWYRQSLGQGPEFLIYFQGTGAADDSGLPNDRFFAVRPEGSVSTLKIQRTERGDSAVYLCASSLTASGNTIYFGEGSWLTVV.

Only one count was recorded for this clonotype. The chain has TRBV12-3 or TRBV12-4 and TRBJ1-1; D is unclear. This CDR3 comprises 13 residues. Trimming pared 3 bases from V and 5 bases from J, leaving 10 bases between. Here the CDR3 reads CASSLERGTEAFF. CDR3 coding DNA: TGTGCCAGCAGTTTGGAACGTGGGACTGAAGCTTTCTTT.

The table lists this clonotype with a few counts. This chain links TRBV20-1 with TRBJ2-7, with unresolved D. CDR3 length: 14 amino acids. CDR1 and CDR2 from the germline V gene are DFQATT and SNEGSKA (reference sequence). With 0 bases removed from V and 0 bases from J, the gap between germline ends came to 9 bases. This CDR3 is CSARDRRSSYEQYF. The CDR3 DNA reads TGCAGTGCTAGAGATAGACGGAGCTCCTACGAGCAGTACTTC.

The chain combines TRBV12-3 or TRBV12-4 with TRBJ1-1, with D perhaps matching TRBD1 (5 bases). Trimming took 2 bases from V and 6 from J, leaving 10 bases between them. The CDR3 length is 13 residues. CDR3 amino acids: CASSLTGGAEAFF. The CDR3 bases are TGTGCCAGCAGTTTAACAGGAGGTGCTGAAGCTTTCTTT.

This clonotype has more than one count but fewer than ten. The CDR3 DNA reads as TGTGCCAGCAGTTACCCCCTAGGAGGGGGCATCATGAACACTGAAGCTTTCTTT. It encodes CASSYPLGGGIMNTEAFF. The V call is TRBV6-2 or TRBV6-3, the J call TRBJ1-1, with TRBD1 matching 7 bases. CDR1 and CDR2 from the germline V gene are MNHEY and SVGEGT. This CDR3 contains 18 residues. V shed 2 bases and J 0 bases; nucleotides not matched to a gene: 12.

The V gene is TRBV6-5, the J gene TRBJ1-1; D call uncertain. CDR1 and CDR2 (germline): MNHEY, SVGAGI. Trimming took 2 bases from V and 4 from J, leaving 8 bases between them. CDR3 size: 13 residues. The CDR3 loop reads CASSYPGPTEAFF. The CDR3 DNA is TGTGCCAGCAGTTACCCAGGCCCCACTGAAGCTTTCTTT.

This chain joins TRBV5-1 and TRBJ2-7; D gene uncertain. Trimming took off 3 bases at V and 5 bases at J, with 15 bases between the two ends. The CDR3 is 14 amino acids. Germline V gene sequence: CDR1 SGHRS, CDR2 YFSETQ. The CDR3 protein is CASSSRSASNEQYF. The CDR3 DNA sequence: TGCGCCAGCAGCTCGAGATCGGCTTCTAACGAGCAGTACTTC.

V is TRBV20-1 and J is TRBJ2-3; either TRBD1 or TRBD2 may supply D (5 bases each). CDR3 length: 14 residues. V was clipped by 5 bases and J by 2 bases, with 14 bases between them. Germline loops: CDR1 DFQATT, CDR2 SNEGSKA (reference sequence). CDR3 loop: CSAPPRGFTDTQYF. Written as DNA, the CDR3 is TGCAGTGCTCCCCCGAGGGGTTTCACAGATACGCAGTATTTT.